This T cell receptor (beta chain) appears in the sequencing data of a study of cytomegalovirus exposure and HLA in healthy donors. V lost 4 bases, J lost 4 bases, and 9 bases lay in between. From germline, CDR1 is SGHRS and CDR2 YFSETQ. The CDR3 totals 14 residues. The PCR made use of 60 Vbeta and 13 Jbeta primers. Assay: immunoSEQ multiplex PCR; the TCRdb copy retains only in-frame clones and omits some. The sample includes some 110,000 clones, 78% seen only once; the top ten take roughly 1.7%. This clonotype was obtained from a woman aged 40 to 50 in good health and CMV-seronegative. V is TRBV5-1 and J is TRBJ1-6, with D hard to call. The sample was PBMCs. The CDR3 DNA is TGCGCCAGCAGCCCGGGTGGTTATAATTCACCCCTCCACTTT. This sequence encodes CASSPGGYNSPLHF. Full variable domain (remainder filled in from reference TRBV5-1 and TRBJ1-6): KAGVTQTPRYLIKTRGQQVTLSCSPISGHRSVSWYQQTPGQGLQFLFEYFSETQRNKGNFPGRFSGRQFSNSRSEMNVSTLELGDSALYLCASSPGGYNSPLHFGNGTRLTVT.